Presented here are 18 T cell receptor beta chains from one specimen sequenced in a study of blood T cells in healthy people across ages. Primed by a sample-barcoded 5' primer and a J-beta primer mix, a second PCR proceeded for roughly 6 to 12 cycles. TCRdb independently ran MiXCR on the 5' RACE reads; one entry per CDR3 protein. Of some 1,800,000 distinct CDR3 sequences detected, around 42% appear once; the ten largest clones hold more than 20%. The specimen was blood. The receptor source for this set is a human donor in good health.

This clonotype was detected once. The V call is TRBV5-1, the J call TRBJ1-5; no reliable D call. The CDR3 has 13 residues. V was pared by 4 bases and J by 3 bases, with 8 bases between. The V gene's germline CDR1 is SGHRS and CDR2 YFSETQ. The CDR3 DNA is TGCGCCAGCAGCCTTTACATCAATCAGCCCCAGCATTTT. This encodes CASSLYINQPQHF.

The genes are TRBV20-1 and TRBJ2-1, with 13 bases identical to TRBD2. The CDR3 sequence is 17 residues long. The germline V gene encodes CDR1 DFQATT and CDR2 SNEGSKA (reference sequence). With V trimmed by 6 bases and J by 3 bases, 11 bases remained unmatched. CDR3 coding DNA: TGCAGTGCGACCGGGACTAGCGGGGTACACCTCTACAATGAGCAGTTCTTC. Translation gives CSATGTSGVHLYNEQFF.

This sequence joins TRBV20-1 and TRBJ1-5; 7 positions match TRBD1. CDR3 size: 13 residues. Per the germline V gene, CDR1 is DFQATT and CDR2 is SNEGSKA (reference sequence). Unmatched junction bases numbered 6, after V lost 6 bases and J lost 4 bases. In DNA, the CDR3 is TGCAGTGCGCCACAGGGGCTTAATCAGCCCCAGCATTTT. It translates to CSAPQGLNQPQHF.

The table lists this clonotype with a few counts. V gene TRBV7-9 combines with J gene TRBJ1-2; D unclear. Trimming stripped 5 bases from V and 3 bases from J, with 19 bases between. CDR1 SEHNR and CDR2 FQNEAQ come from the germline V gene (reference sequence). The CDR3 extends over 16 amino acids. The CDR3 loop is CASSNTRGYEDYGYTF. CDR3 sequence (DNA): TGTGCCAGCAGCAATACGCGGGGATACGAGGACTATGGCTACACCTTC.

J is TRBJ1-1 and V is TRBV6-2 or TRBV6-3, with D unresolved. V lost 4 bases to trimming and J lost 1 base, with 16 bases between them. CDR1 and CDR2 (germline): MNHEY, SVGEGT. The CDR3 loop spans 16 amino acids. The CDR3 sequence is CASSSPVGLWNTEAFF. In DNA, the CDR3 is TGTGCCAGCAGTTCCCCGGTCGGACTTTGGAACACTGAAGCTTTCTTT.

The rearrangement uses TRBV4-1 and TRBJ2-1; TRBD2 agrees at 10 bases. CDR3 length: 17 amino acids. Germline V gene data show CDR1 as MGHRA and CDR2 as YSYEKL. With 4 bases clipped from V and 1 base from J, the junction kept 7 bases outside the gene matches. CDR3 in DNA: TGCGCCAGCAGCCGCGTAGCGGGAGGCGATTCCTACAATGAGCAGTTCTTC. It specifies CASSRVAGGDSYNEQFF.

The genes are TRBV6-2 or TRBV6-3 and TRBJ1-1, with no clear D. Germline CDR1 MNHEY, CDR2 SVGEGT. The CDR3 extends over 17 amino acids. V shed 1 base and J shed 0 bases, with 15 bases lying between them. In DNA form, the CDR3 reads TGTGCCAGCAGTTACTTTGTTGGGCTGCCACTGAACACTGAAGCTTTCTTT. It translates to CASSYFVGLPLNTEAFF.

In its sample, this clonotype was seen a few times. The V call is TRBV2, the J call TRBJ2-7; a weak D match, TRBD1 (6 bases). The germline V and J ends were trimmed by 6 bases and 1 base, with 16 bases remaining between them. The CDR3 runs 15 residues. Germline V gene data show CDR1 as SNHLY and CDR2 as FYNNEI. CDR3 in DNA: TGTGCCAGCAGCGACCAATTCGGACAGTCCTACGAGCAGTACTTC. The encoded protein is CASSDQFGQSYEQYF.

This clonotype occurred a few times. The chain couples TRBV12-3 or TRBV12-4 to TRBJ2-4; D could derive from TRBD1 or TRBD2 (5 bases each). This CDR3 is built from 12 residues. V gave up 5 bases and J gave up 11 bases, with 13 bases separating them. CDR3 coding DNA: TGTGCCAGCAGTACGCCCGAGGGGCTTCAGTACTTC. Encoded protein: CASSTPEGLQYF.

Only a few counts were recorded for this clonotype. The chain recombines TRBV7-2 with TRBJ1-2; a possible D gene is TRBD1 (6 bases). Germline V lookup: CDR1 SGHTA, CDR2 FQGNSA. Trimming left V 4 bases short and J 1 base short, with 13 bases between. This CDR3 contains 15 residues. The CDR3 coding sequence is TGTGCCAGCAGCTATTCGTCAGGGGTTAACTATGGCTACACCTTC. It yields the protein CASSYSSGVNYGYTF. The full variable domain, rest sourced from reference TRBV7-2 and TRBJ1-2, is GAGVSQSPSNKVTEKGKDVELRCDPISGHTALYWYRQSLGQGLEFLIYFQGNSAPDKSGLPSDRFSAERTGGSVSTLTIQRTQQEDSAVYLCASSYSSGVNYGYTFGSGTRLTVV.

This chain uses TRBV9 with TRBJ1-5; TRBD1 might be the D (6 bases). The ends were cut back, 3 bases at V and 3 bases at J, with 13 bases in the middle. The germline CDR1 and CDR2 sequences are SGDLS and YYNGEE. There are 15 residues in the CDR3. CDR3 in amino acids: CASSDRDNLNQPQHF. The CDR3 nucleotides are TGTGCCAGCAGCGACCGGGACAACCTCAATCAGCCCCAGCATTTT.

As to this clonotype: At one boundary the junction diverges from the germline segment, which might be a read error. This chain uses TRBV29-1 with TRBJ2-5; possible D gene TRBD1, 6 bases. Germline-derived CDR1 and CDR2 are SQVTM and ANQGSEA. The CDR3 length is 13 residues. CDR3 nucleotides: TGCAGCGTTGCTGTTAACAGGGCAGAGACCCAGAACTTC. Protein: CSVAVNRAETQNF.

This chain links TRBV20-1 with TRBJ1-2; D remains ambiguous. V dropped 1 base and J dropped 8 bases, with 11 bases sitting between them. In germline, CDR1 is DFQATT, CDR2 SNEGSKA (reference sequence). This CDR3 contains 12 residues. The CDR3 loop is CSARGRKRGYTF. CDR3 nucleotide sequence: TGCAGTGCTAGAGGTCGGAAAAGGGGCTACACCTTC.

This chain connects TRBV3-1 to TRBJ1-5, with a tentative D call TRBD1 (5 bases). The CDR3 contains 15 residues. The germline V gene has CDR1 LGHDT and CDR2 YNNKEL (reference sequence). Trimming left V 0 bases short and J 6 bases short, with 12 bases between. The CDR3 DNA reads TGTGCCAGCAGCCAAGACAGCACAGGCTCTCAGCCCCAGCATTTT. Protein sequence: CASSQDSTGSQPQHF.

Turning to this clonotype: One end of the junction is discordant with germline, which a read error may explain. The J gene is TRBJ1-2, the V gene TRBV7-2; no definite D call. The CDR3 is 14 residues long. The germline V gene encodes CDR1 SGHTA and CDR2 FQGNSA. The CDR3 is CASSQQSENYGCTF. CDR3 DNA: TGTGCCAGCAGCCAACAGTCGGAGAACTATGGCTGCACCTTC.

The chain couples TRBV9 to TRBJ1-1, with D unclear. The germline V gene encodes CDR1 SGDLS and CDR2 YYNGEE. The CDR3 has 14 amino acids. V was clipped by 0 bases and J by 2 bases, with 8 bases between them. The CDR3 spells CASSVASVNTEAFF. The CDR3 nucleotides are TGTGCCAGCAGCGTAGCGTCTGTTAACACTGAAGCTTTCTTT.

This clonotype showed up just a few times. CDR3 loop: CASSQDWPLGYGYTF. The CDR3 DNA reads as TGTGCCAGCAGCCAAGATTGGCCGCTCGGCTATGGCTACACCTTC. The chain recombines TRBV3-1 with TRBJ1-2; D not certain. V was clipped by 0 bases and J by 4 bases, with 12 bases between them. This CDR3 region has 15 residues. Germline CDR1 reads LGHDT; CDR2 reads YNNKEL (reference sequence). Looking up the rest from reference TRBV3-1 and TRBJ1-2 gives the full variable domain: DTAVSQTPKYLVTQMGNDKSIKCEQNLGHDTMYWYKQDSKKFLKIMFSYNNKELIINETVPNRFSPKSPDKAHLNLHINSLELGDSAVYFCASSQDWPLGYGYTFGSGTRLTVV.

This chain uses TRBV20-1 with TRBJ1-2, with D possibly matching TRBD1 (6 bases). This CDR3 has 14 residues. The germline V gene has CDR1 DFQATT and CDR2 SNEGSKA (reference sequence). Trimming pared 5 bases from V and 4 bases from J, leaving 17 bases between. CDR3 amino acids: CSAPPPGGPYGYTF. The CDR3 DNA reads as TGCAGTGCTCCTCCCCCGGGGGGGCCCTATGGCTACACCTTC.